This TCR beta chain was observed in a study of immune heterogeneity within non-small cell lung tumors. Study-level information: Histologically, several tumors were squamous cell carcinomas and nine to eleven were non-squamous carcinomas. The remaining 1 tumor was not otherwise specified. The study, taken as a whole, reports: Dominant CDR3 beta clonotypes repeated across a patient's tumor loci, while different loci held unique high-frequency clones.

Multiplex PCR was performed with 32 V and 13 J primers, and it amplified TCR beta CDR3. TCRdb re-called the multiplex PCR reads through MiXCR, storing one row per CDR3 protein. This sample has 2,500 to 3,000 distinct CDR3 sequences; roughly 26% occur once, and the top ten carry roughly 21%. Template material comprised bulk tumor genomic DNA at 600 ng per sample. Surgeons took several biopsies per primary tumor, spaced far apart, during surgery. Each patient presented with untreated, newly diagnosed non-small cell lung cancer and received curative surgery. There are 16 residues in the CDR3. The V gene lost 0 bases and the J gene lost 9 bases, with 22 bases spanning the gap. CDR1 and CDR2 from the germline V gene are DFQATT and SNEGSKA (reference sequence). Note on this clonotype: What it binds is not known.

The V and J genes are TRBV20-1 and TRBJ2-3, with a possible D match to TRBD2 (5 bases). This receptor was identified in a man in his fifties or sixties with non-small cell lung cancer. Sequencing was done on a sample of lung tumor tissue. The CDR3, as DNA: TGCAGTGCTAGAGATTACTGGGCAGAGGGCGAAGACACGCAGTATTTT. Protein: CSARDYWAEGEDTQYF.